A single T cell receptor beta chain is shown here with its context. Its antigen is still unknown. The data derive from a study of identical twins. General observations from the study: Fewer insertions were carried by abundant cord blood beta clonotypes, but none was seen in memory repertoires.

Trimming pared 3 bases from V and 3 bases from J, leaving 12 bases between. CDR1 is GTSNPN, CDR2 SVGIG, per germline (reference sequence). CDR3 size: 13 residues. A universal primer site came from template switching; cDNA carried unique molecular identifiers. TCRdb independently ran MiXCR on the 5' RACE reads; one entry per CDR3 protein. The repertoire holds 430,000 or so distinct CDR3 sequences, 20% to 25% seen once, with just under 3% in the top ten. Healthy Caucasians alone served as donors. These data are also associated with another study on T cells expressing NK-cell markers. From that paper: The use of an anti-gamma-delta TCR antibody, which was added in several experiments, restricted sorting to T cells expressing alpha-beta TCR.

The TCR was taken from a woman aged 18 to 35 in good health. This chain links TRBV30 with TRBJ2-7; no definite D call. Specimen: CD4+ T cells sorted from blood. For the CDR3, the DNA is TGTGCCTGGAGCTTGATTCACGACTACGAGCAGTACTTC. It codes for CAWSLIHDYEQYF.